This TCR beta chain appears in the sequencing data of a study of blood T cell repertoires in COVID-19. Generated by immunoSEQ multiplex PCR, the TCRdb table keeps only in-frame clones and is missing some. The table has 95,000 to 150,000 clones, 82% seen once; the top ten hold approximately 4.5%. Germline CDR1 and CDR2: GTSNPN and SVGIG (reference sequence). The CDR3 length is 17 residues. The V gene lost 3 bases and the J gene lost 5 bases, with 24 bases spanning the gap. The clonotype comes from a woman between 65 and 79 years old with acute or convalescent COVID-19. V gene TRBV30 combines with J gene TRBJ2-3; D possibly corresponds to TRBD1 (5 bases). The sequencing sample was made of peripheral blood. The CDR3 DNA sequence: TGTGCCTGGAGCAACCTCTGGGGAACGCAGGGTCAAGATACGCAGTATTTT. It encodes CAWSNLWGTQGQDTQYF. The full variable domain, its missing parts supplied by reference TRBV30 and TRBJ2-3, is SQTIHQWPATLVQPVGSPLSLECTVEGTSNPNLYWYRQAAGRGLQLLFYSVGIGQISSEVPQNLSASRPQDRQFILSSKKLLLSDSGFYLCAWSNLWGTQGQDTQYFGPGTRLTVL.